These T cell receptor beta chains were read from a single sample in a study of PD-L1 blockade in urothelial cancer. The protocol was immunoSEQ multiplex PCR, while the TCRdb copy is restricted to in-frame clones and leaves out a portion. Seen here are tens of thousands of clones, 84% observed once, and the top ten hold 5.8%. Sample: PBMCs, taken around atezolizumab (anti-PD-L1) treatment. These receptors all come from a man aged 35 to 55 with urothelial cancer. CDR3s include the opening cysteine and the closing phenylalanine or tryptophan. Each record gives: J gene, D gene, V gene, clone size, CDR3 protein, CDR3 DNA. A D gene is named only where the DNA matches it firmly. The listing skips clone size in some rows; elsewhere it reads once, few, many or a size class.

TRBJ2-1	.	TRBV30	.	CAWSVDGSGNEQFF	TGTGCCTGGAGTGTAGACGGGAGTGGCAATGAGCAGTTCTTC
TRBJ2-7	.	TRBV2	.	CASSVEDGSEQYF	TGTGCCAGCAGTGTGGAGGATGGATCCGAGCAGTACTTC
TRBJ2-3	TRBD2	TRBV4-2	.	CASSQVGTGGRGADTQYF	TGTGCCAGCAGCCAAGTCGGGACGGGAGGGCGGGGTGCAGATACGCAGTATTTT
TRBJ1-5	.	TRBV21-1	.	CASSKIGQGDPYSNQPQHF	TGTGCCAGCAGCAAAATCGGACAGGGGGACCCCTATAGCAATCAGCCCCAGCATTTT
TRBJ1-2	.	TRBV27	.	CASRPSPGGNYGYTF	TGTGCCAGCAGACCCTCCCCCGGCGGTAACTATGGCTACACCTTC
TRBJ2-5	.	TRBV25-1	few	CASSEFAGSQETQYF	TGTGCCAGCAGTGAATTCGCTGGGAGTCAAGAGACCCAGTACTTC
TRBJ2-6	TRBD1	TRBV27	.	CASSLNRGRGGANVLTF	TGTGCCAGCAGTCTTAACAGGGGGCGAGGAGGGGCCAACGTCCTGACTTTC
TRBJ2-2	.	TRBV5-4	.	CASSVGKRNTGELFF	TGTGCCAGCAGCGTGGGCAAGCGGAACACCGGGGAGCTGTTTTTT
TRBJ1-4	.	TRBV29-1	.	CSVGGSTNEKLFF	TGCAGCGTTGGGGGCTCAACTAATGAAAAACTGTTTTTT
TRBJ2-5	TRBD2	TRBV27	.	CASSPDGGQREGGETQYF	TGTGCCAGCAGTCCAGATGGGGGCCAGCGGGAGGGAGGAGAGACCCAGTACTTC
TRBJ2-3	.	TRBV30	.	CAWIRGFTQYF	TGTGCCTGGATTCGGGGGTTTACGCAGTATTTT
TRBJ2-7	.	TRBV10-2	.	CASQAGKSYEQYF	TGCGCCAGCCAGGCGGGAAAATCCTACGAGCAGTACTTC
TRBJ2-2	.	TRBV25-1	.	CASSEFGDIFATGELFF	TGTGCCAGCAGTGAATTCGGGGACATTTTTGCCACCGGGGAGCTGTTTTTT
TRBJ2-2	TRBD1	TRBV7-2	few	CASSHRGTGELFF	TGTGCCAGCAGCCACAGGGGCACCGGGGAGCTGTTTTTT
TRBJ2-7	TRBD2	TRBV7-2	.	CASSPRAGASYEQYF	TGTGCCAGCAGCCCCCGAGCGGGGGCCTCCTACGAGCAGTACTTC
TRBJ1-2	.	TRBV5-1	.	CASSPSAGGYTF	TGCGCCAGCAGCCCCTCGGCAGGCGGCTACACCTTC
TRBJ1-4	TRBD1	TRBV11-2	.	CASSLAGGRSNEKLFF	TGTGCCAGCAGCTTAGCAGGGGGCAGATCTAATGAAAAACTGTTTTTT
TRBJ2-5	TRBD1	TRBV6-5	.	CASRLTGGPETQYF	TGTGCCAGCAGACTGACAGGGGGCCCAGAGACCCAGTACTTC
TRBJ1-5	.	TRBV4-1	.	CASSHGQPNQPQHF	TGCGCCAGCAGCCATGGACAGCCTAATCAGCCCCAGCATTTT
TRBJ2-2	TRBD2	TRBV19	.	CASSIKAGGTGELFF	TGTGCCAGTAGTATAAAAGCGGGAGGCACCGGGGAGCTGTTTTTT
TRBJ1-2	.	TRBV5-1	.	CASGAGSRVYGYTF	TGCGCCAGCGGGGCCGGGTCTCGGGTCTATGGCTACACCTTC
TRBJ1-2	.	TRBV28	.	CASSLPNKLNGYTF	TGTGCCAGCAGTTTACCCAATAAACTCAATGGCTACACCTTC
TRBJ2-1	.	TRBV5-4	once	CASSLDRVLPEQFF	TGTGCCAGCAGCTTGGACAGGGTATTGCCTGAGCAGTTCTTC
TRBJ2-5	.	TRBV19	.	CASSPRDSGETQYF	TGTGCCAGTAGTCCCCGGGACTCGGGGGAGACCCAGTACTTC
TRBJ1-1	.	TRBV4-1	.	CASSPDGVTEAFF	TGCGCCAGCAGCCCAGATGGAGTCACTGAAGCTTTCTTT
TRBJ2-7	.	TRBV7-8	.	CASSFTSGGRTSYEQYF	TGTGCCAGCAGCTTTACTTCAGGGGGGAGGACCTCCTACGAGCAGTACTTC
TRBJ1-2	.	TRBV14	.	CASSQSTGSGYTF	TGTGCCAGCAGCCAATCCACGGGGAGCGGCTACACCTTC
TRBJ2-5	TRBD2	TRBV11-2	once	CASSWLAGGRETQYF	TGTGCCAGCAGCTGGCTAGCGGGAGGTCGAGAGACCCAGTACTTC
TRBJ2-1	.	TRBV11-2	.	CASRSTRGGEQFF	TGTGCCAGCAGGTCCACTAGGGGGGGAGAGCAGTTCTTC
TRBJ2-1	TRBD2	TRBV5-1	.	CASSTGLAGLEQFF	TGCGCCAGCAGCACCGGACTAGCGGGGCTTGAGCAGTTCTTC
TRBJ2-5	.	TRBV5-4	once	CASSWNREETQYF	TGTGCCAGCAGCTGGAACAGGGAAGAGACCCAGTACTTC
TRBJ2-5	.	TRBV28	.	CASSTQRDQETQYF	TGTGCCAGCAGTACGCAGCGGGACCAAGAGACCCAGTACTTC
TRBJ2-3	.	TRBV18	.	CASSGRGSDTQYF	TGTGCCAGCTCCGGCCGCGGATCTGATACGCAGTATTTT
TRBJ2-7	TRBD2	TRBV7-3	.	CASSPTSGAAYEQYF	TGTGCCAGCAGCCCAACTAGCGGCGCTGCCTACGAGCAGTACTTC
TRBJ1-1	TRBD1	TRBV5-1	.	CASSKQGGVSEAFF	TGCGCCAGCAGTAAGCAGGGGGGAGTCTCTGAAGCTTTCTTT
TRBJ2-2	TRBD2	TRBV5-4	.	CASSKGLAGVSGGTGELFF	TGTGCCAGCAGCAAAGGACTAGCGGGAGTTAGCGGTGGGACCGGGGAGCTGTTTTTT
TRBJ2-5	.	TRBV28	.	CASSFRPDLAGETQYF	TGTGCCAGCAGTTTTAGGCCCGACTTGGCGGGAGAGACCCAGTACTTC
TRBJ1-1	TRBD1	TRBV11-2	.	CASSLTGTGRAFF	TGTGCCAGCAGCCTTACCGGGACAGGGAGAGCTTTCTTT
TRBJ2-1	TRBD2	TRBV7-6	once	CASTAGGSGRPSYNEQFF	TGTGCCAGCACCGCAGGGGGTAGCGGGAGGCCCTCCTACAATGAGCAGTTCTTC
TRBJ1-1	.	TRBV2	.	CASSKEGPNTEAFF	TGTGCCAGCAGTAAGGAGGGCCCGAACACTGAAGCTTTCTTT
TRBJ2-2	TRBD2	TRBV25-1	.	CASSPRASGRTGELFF	TGTGCCAGCAGCCCAAGGGCTAGCGGGAGAACCGGGGAGCTGTTTTTT
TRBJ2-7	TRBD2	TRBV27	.	CASRLAAYYEQYF	TGTGCCAGCCGACTAGCGGCCTACTACGAGCAGTACTTC
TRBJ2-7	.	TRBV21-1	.	CASSKVWGLPYEQYF	TGTGCCAGCAGCAAAGTATGGGGCCTTCCTTACGAGCAGTACTTC
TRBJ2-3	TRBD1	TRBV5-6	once	CASSLRTGGTTDTQYF	TGTGCCAGCAGCTTGCGGACAGGGGGGACAACAGATACGCAGTATTTT
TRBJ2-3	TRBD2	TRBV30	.	CASSGASTDTQYF	TGTGCCTCTAGCGGGGCTAGCACAGATACGCAGTATTTT
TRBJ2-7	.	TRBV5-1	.	CASSLGAGEQYF	TGCGCCAGCAGCTTGGGGGCGGGCGAGCAGTACTTC
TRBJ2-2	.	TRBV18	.	CASSPPVSGTGELFF	TGTGCCAGCTCACCACCGGTTTCCGGCACCGGGGAGCTGTTTTTT
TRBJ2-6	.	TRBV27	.	CASSPLVSGGANVLTF	TGTGCCAGCAGTCCGCTCGTCTCCGGGGGGGCCAACGTCCTGACTTTC
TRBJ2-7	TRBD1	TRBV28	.	CASSTPTGTGRYEQYF	TGTGCCAGCAGTACACCGACCGGGACAGGGCGCTACGAGCAGTACTTC
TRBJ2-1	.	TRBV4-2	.	CASSYKIYEQFF	TGTGCCAGCAGCTACAAGATATATGAGCAGTTCTTC